The clone carrying this T cell receptor (beta chain) appeared a few times. Its antigen is not known. These data are taken from a study of post-analysis software for immune sequencing data. Findings and caveats of the study: Four or five TRBV segments were significantly more frequent in patients than in controls. TRBV5-6, TRBV5-1 and TRBV20-1 were among these segments. There was significantly lower normalized Chao1 diversity in multiple sclerosis patients than in controls.

Germline lookup yields CDR1 MNHEY and CDR2 SVGAGI. V shed 2 bases and J shed 4 bases, with 8 bases lying between them. The CDR3 covers 13 residues. The TCR beta cDNA libraries contained unique molecular identifiers. About 460,000 cDNA molecules were obtained from roughly 0.93 to 9.6 million T cells. TCRdb re-derived calls from the PCR reads in MiXCR, one entry per CDR3 protein. Of under 650,000 distinct CDR3 sequences in the sample, around 44% were seen once. The rearrangement joins TRBV6-5 to TRBJ1-2, with TRBD1 as a possible D gene (5 bases). The source of this sequence is a girl between 5 and 17 years old with multiple sclerosis. What was sequenced was blood. CDR3 sequence reads: CASSYGGFYGYTF. The CDR3 DNA is TGTGCCAGCAGTTACGGGGGATTCTATGGCTACACCTTC.